The 18 T cell receptor beta chains in this list originate from one sample, sequenced in a study of glioma-infiltrating T cells. Amplification of TCR alpha and beta CDR3 regions from RNA used iRepertoire nested multiplex PCR. TCRdb reanalysed the multiplex PCR reads using MiXCR and keeps one entry per CDR3 protein. Counted here are 300,000 to 450,000 distinct CDR3 sequences, around 38% occurring once; the ten biggest clones make up about 11%. The sequenced sample was glioma tissue, nonneoplastic brain tissue, or PBMCs (not recorded which). The receptors were sampled from a human donor with low-grade glioma or glioblastoma, undergoing nonglioma brain surgery, or in good health (not recorded which).

Comments on this clonotype: One base away lies a much larger clone, so this may be a sequencing read error. The J gene is TRBJ2-1, the V gene TRBV20-1; no clear D. The germline gives CDR1 DFQATT, CDR2 SNEGSKA (reference sequence). Trimming shortened V by 6 bases and J by 9 bases, and 15 bases separated the two germline ends. The CDR3 is 12 residues long. CDR3 coding DNA: TGCAGTGCGCGCCCGTCCTACGGTGAGCAGTTCTTC. Its translation is CSARPSYGEQFF.

CDR3 in amino acids: CSVPREDHIQYF. The CDR3 DNA reads TGCAGTGTCCCCAGAGAGGATCACATTCAGTACTTC. The V and J genes are TRBV20-1 and TRBJ2-4; unclear D gene. The V and J ends lost 7 bases and 8 bases respectively, with 15 bases between them. The CDR3 totals 12 residues. CDR1 and CDR2 (germline): DFQATT, SNEGSKA (reference sequence).

V is TRBV28 and J is TRBJ1-2, with a weak D call TRBD1 (5 bases). CDR1 and CDR2 from the germline V gene are MDHEN and SYDVKM. Trimming took 3 bases from V and 4 from J, leaving 12 bases between them. The CDR3 has 14 amino acids. The CDR3 nucleotides read TGTGCCAGCAGTTTTTCGACAGCCTTCTATGGCTACACCTTC. Protein: CASSFSTAFYGYTF.

V is TRBV2 and J is TRBJ1-1, with a possible D match to TRBD1 (5 bases). Germline values: CDR1 SNHLY, CDR2 FYNNEI. The V end was cut by 7 bases, the J end by 6 bases, with 21 bases between. This CDR3 spans 15 amino acids. The CDR3 loop is CASKLNGAGSAEAFF. The CDR3 bases are TGTGCCAGCAAGCTTAATGGGGCGGGGAGCGCTGAAGCTTTCTTT.

J is TRBJ2-2 and V is TRBV7-2; D is uncertain. From germline, CDR1 is SGHTA and CDR2 FQGNSA. This CDR3 spans 14 amino acids. V lost 2 bases and J lost 2, with 6 bases in between. The chain's CDR3 is CASSLRANTGELFF. In nucleotides, the CDR3 is TGTGCCAGCAGCTTAAGGGCCAACACCGGGGAGCTGTTTTTT.

This clonotype was found many times. The chain has TRBV4-1 and TRBJ1-2, with TRBD1 identical over 10 bases. Germline loops: CDR1 MGHRA, CDR2 YSYEKL. Germline trimming cut 4 bases from V and 2 bases from J; bases unmatched to any gene: 4. The CDR3 is made up of 15 amino acids. In DNA form, the CDR3 reads TGCGCCAGCAGCCCTAGACAGGGGGCCAACTATGGCTACACCTTC. Its translation: CASSPRQGANYGYTF.

This clonotype was detected many times. In DNA form, the CDR3 reads TGCAGTGCTCGGGACAGAAGGGGCGATCAGCCCCAGCATTTT. Its protein is CSARDRRGDQPQHF. The J gene is TRBJ1-5, the V gene TRBV20-1; TRBD1 matches at 7 bases. After removal of 5 bases from V and 5 bases from J, the junction contained 9 bases not matched to a gene. Germline V gene sequence: CDR1 DFQATT, CDR2 SNEGSKA (reference sequence). This CDR3 contains 14 residues.

This clonotype has only one observation. This sequence joins TRBV19 and TRBJ1-5; no clear D. Between the trimmed V and J ends, which lost 6 bases and 0 bases, there was a span of 9 bases. The CDR3 length is 14 residues. Germline values: CDR1 LNHDA, CDR2 SQIVND (reference sequence). CDR3 sequence: CASRIKGSNQPQHF. CDR3 coding DNA: TGTGCCAGTAGGATTAAGGGTAGCAATCAGCCCCAGCATTTT.

This rearrangement joins TRBV20-1 to TRBJ1-2; D gene ambiguous. Germline V gives CDR1 DFQATT, CDR2 SNEGSKA (reference sequence). This CDR3 spans 13 amino acids. The V end was cut by 2 bases, the J end by 7 bases, with 14 bases between. The CDR3 reads CSARSRQEGGYTF. CDR3 in DNA: TGCAGTGCTAGAAGTCGGCAGGAGGGTGGCTACACCTTC.

Ten or more counts support this clonotype. V usage is TRBV27 and J usage is TRBJ2-1; 8 nucleotides match TRBD1. The ends lost 4 bases at V and 4 bases at J; junction bases unmatched: 6. CDR1 MNHEY and CDR2 SMNVEV come from the germline V gene (reference sequence). This CDR3 spans 15 amino acids. The CDR3 coding sequence is TGTGCCAGCAGTTCCGGACAGGGTAATTACAATGAGCAGTTCTTC. It codes for CASSSGQGNYNEQFF.

In regard to this clonotype: This may arise from a read error, as a much more abundant clone is one base away. The chain joins TRBV7-6 to TRBJ2-7; D is ambiguous. There are 12 residues in the CDR3. V lost 1 base, J lost 6 bases, and 7 bases lay in between. From germline, CDR1 is SGHVS and CDR2 FNYEAQ. This CDR3 reads CASSLERSEQYF. Here the CDR3 DNA reads TGTGCCAGCAGCTTAGAGAGGTCCGAGCAGTACTTC.

With regard to this clonotype: A clone one base away is much larger, so this may be a read error. The chain joins TRBV27 to TRBJ1-5; weak D call: TRBD1 (6 bases). This CDR3 is 15 amino acids long. CDR1 and CDR2 (germline): MNHEY, SMNVEV (reference sequence). Trimming took 1 base from V and 4 from J, leaving 11 bases between them. The CDR3 region is CASSLYRGANQPQHF. DNA of the CDR3: TGTGCCAGCAGTTTATATAGGGGGGCGAATCAGCCCCAGCATTTT.

The sample holds a few counts of this clonotype. The CDR3 region has the DNA TGTGCCAGCAGCCACCCGGCTAGCGGTGCGGGTACCGGGGAGCTGTTTTTT. Translating it yields CASSHPASGAGTGELFF. The chain is built from TRBV4-2 and TRBJ2-2; the match to TRBD2 covers 7 bases. The V gene's germline CDR1 is LGHNA and CDR2 YNFKEQ. V trimming: 3 bases; J trimming: 5 bases; junction bases outside the gene matches: 12. This CDR3 contains 17 residues.

In its sample, this clonotype was seen many times. V gene TRBV28 combines with J gene TRBJ1-2; the match to TRBD1 covers 9 bases. The junction had 6 bases not matched to a gene; V was cut back by 6 bases and J by 1 base. This CDR3 spans 15 amino acids. Germline CDR1 is MDHEN and CDR2 is SYDVKM. CDR3: CASRKGTGLNYGYTF. The DNA for the CDR3 is TGTGCCAGCAGAAAAGGGACAGGGCTTAACTATGGCTACACCTTC.

This clonotype was counted between two and nine times. The rearrangement joins TRBV20-1 to TRBJ2-4, with 8 nucleotides matching TRBD1. The CDR3 contains 15 residues. V shed 5 bases, J shed 0 bases, and the junction held 6 bases outside the gene matches. The germline V gene encodes CDR1 DFQATT and CDR2 SNEGSKA (reference sequence). The CDR3, as DNA: TGCAGTGCTGCACAGGGGGTTCCAGCCAAAAACATTCAGTACTTC. Its protein is CSAAQGVPAKNIQYF.

In its sample, this clonotype was seen many times. The V and J genes are TRBV27 and TRBJ2-1; 10 bases map to TRBD2. This CDR3 is 15 amino acids long. Losses at the gene ends were 4 bases for V and 7 bases for J; bases not matched to a gene: 7. The germline V gene encodes CDR1 MNHEY and CDR2 SMNVEV (reference sequence). The CDR3 region is CASSSELAGVNEQFF. Here the CDR3 DNA reads TGTGCCAGCAGTTCCGAGCTAGCGGGAGTTAATGAGCAGTTCTTC.

This clonotype was recorded a few times. The chain uses TRBV7-2 and TRBJ2-3; TRBD1 matches 9 bases. The V and J ends lost 4 bases and 1 base, in that order; junction bases with no gene match: 6. CDR3 size: 16 residues. Germline V gives CDR1 SGHTA, CDR2 FQGNSA. This CDR3 reads CASSSGTGPGTDTQYF. CDR3 DNA sequence: TGTGCCAGCAGCTCGGGGACAGGGCCCGGCACAGATACGCAGTATTTT.

The chain carries TRBV18 and TRBJ2-5, with 13 bases that match TRBD2. CDR1 and CDR2 from the germline V gene are KGHSH and LQKENI. This CDR3 contains 15 residues. After removal of 3 bases from V and 5 bases from J, the junction contained 3 bases not matched to a gene. CDR3 sequence: CASSPGTSGIETQYF. The CDR3 coding sequence is TGTGCCAGCTCACCGGGGACTAGCGGGATTGAGACCCAGTACTTC.